This entry lists 10 T cell receptor beta chains sequenced from one sample in a study of T cells in Graves' hyperthyroidism and ophthalmopathy. TCR beta CDR3 region amplification was performed from RNA transcripts. The HTBI primer set served for first-round RT-PCR of the TCR CDR3. TCRdb ran MiXCR on the multiplex PCR reads and lists one entry per CDR3 protein. The sample has 300,000 or so distinct CDR3 sequences, around 16% seen once; the top ten hold approximately 33%. The sample consisted of blood. Every receptor here comes from a young man with Graves' hyperthyroidism.

This clonotype has a count of ten or more. This sequence joins TRBV11-2 and TRBJ2-7; possible D gene TRBD2, 5 bases. Per the germline V gene, CDR1 is SGHAT and CDR2 is FQNNGV. CDR3 length: 12 residues. The germline V and J ends were trimmed by 3 bases and 6 bases, with 9 bases remaining between them. The CDR3 sequence is CASSLIATEQYF. The CDR3 DNA reads as TGTGCCAGCAGCTTGATAGCGACCGAGCAGTACTTC.

This chain uses TRBV13 with TRBJ1-4, with D maybe TRBD1 (5 bases). Trimming took 3 bases from V and 8 from J, leaving 13 bases between them. The CDR3 spans 14 residues. Germline CDR1 and CDR2: PRHDT and FYEKMQ (reference sequence). CDR3 coding DNA: TGTGCCAGCAGCTTTTCTCAGGGAGAGGAAAAACTGTTTTTT. Its protein is CASSFSQGEEKLFF.

About this clonotype: In this CDR3 the conserved last residue, phenylalanine or tryptophan, is missing, so a read error is likely. The chain is built from TRBV7-3 and TRBJ2-3; maybe TRBD2 (5 bases). CDR3 length: 12 amino acids. V was shortened by 5 bases and J by 6 bases, with 9 bases between the two germline ends. CDR1 and CDR2 from the germline V gene are SGHTA and FQGTGA. The CDR3 sequence: CASSPGGDTQYS. Written as DNA, the CDR3 is TGTGCCAGCAGCCCCGGCGGGGATACGCAGTATTCT.

This clonotype came up many times. The chain uses TRBV20-1 and TRBJ2-5, with D tentatively TRBD1 (5 bases). Trimming pared 0 bases from V and 4 bases from J, leaving 15 bases between. There are 15 residues in the CDR3. Germline CDR1 reads DFQATT; CDR2 reads SNEGSKA (reference sequence). DNA for the CDR3: TGCAGTGCTAGAGATGGCGGTTCAGGGTCAGAGACCCAGTACTTC. Translated: CSARDGGSGSETQYF.

This clonotype was seen many times. The chain carries TRBV11-1 and TRBJ2-7; D remains ambiguous. V was clipped by 1 base and J by 2 bases, with 6 bases between them. Looked up from germline, CDR1 is SGHAT and CDR2 is FQDESV (reference sequence). The CDR3 loop spans 13 amino acids. DNA for the CDR3: TGTGCCAGCAGCTTAGGGACCACCTACGAGCAGTACTTC. Translated: CASSLGTTYEQYF. The full variable domain, with the rest looked up from reference TRBV11-1 and TRBJ2-7, is EAEVAQSPRYKITEKSQAVAFWCDPISGHATLYWYRQILGQGPELLVQFQDESVVDDSQLPKDRFSAERLKGVDSTLKIQPAELGDSAMYLCASSLGTTYEQYFGPGTRLTVT.

The chain is built from TRBV15 and TRBJ2-2; TRBD2 agrees at 8 bases. V trimming: 6 bases; J trimming: 0 bases; junction bases outside the gene matches: 6. CDR3 length: 16 amino acids. The V gene's germline CDR1 is LNHNV and CDR2 YYDKDF (reference sequence). CDR3 sequence (DNA): TGTGCCACCAGAAAAACTAGCGGCGCGAACACCGGGGAGCTGTTTTTT. Protein product: CATRKTSGANTGELFF.

The chain employs TRBV29-1 and TRBJ2-7; D uncertain. This CDR3 contains 15 residues. CDR1 and CDR2 (germline): SQVTM, ANQGSEA. Trimming took 2 bases from V and 1 from J, leaving 15 bases between them. Written as DNA, the CDR3 is TGCAGCGTTGAAACTCATTCGGCAAATTCCTACGAGCAGTACTTC. Translated: CSVETHSANSYEQYF.

The chain combines TRBV5-6 with TRBJ1-2; weak D call: TRBD1 (6 bases). In germline, CDR1 is SGHDT, CDR2 YYEEEE. V shed 0 bases and J shed 4 bases, with 13 bases lying between them. The CDR3 sequence is 15 residues long. CDR3 nucleotide sequence: TGTGCCAGCAGCTTGGATCGGGGGCTGCCCTATGGCTACACCTTC. Translated, it gives CASSLDRGLPYGYTF.

The chain is built from TRBV27 and TRBJ2-2; unclear D gene. V was trimmed by 6 bases and J by 2 bases, leaving 7 bases between them. Germline CDR1 is MNHEY and CDR2 is SMNVEV (reference sequence). The CDR3 runs to 13 residues. The CDR3 reads CASSLYNTGELFF. CDR3 DNA: TGTGCCAGCAGCCTATATAACACCGGGGAGCTGTTTTTT.

The chain employs TRBV20-1 and TRBJ2-4, with D perhaps matching TRBD2 (5 bases). Between the trimmed V and J ends, which lost 3 bases and 5 bases, there was a span of 14 bases. CDR1 is DFQATT, CDR2 SNEGSKA, per germline (reference sequence). The CDR3 is 14 amino acids. CDR3 sequence: CSASLGVAENIQYF. The CDR3 nucleotides read TGCAGTGCTAGTCTCGGGGTCGCCGAAAACATTCAGTACTTC.